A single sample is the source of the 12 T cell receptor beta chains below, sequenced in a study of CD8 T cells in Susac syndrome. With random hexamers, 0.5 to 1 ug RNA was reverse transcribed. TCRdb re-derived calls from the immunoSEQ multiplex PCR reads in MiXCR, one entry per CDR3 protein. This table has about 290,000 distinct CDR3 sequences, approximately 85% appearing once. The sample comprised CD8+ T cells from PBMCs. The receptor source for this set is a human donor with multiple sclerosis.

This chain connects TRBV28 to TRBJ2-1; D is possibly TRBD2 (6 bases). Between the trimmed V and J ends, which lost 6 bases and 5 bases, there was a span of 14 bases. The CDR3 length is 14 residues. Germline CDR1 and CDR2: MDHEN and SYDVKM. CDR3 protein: CASSVLGGDNEQFF. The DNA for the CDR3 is TGTGCCAGCAGCGTCCTAGGAGGGGACAATGAGCAGTTCTTC.

CDR3 residues: CASSPRSGADTQYF. CDR3 DNA sequence: TGCGCCAGCAGCCCCCGCTCGGGGGCAGATACGCAGTATTTT. The V call is TRBV4-3, the J call TRBJ2-3; TRBD2 might be the D (6 bases). There are 14 residues in the CDR3. The V and J ends lost 4 bases and 4 bases respectively, with 12 bases between them. CDR1 is LGHNA and CDR2 is YSLEER in the germline V gene.

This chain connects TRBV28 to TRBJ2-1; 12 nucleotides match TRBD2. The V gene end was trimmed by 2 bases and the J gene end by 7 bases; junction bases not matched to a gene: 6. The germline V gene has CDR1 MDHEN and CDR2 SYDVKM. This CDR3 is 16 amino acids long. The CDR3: CASSLLGLAGGNEQFF. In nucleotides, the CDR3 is TGTGCCAGCAGTTTACTCGGGCTAGCGGGAGGGAATGAGCAGTTCTTC. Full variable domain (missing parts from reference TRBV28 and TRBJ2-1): DVKVTQSSRYLVKRTGEKVFLECVQDMDHENMFWYRQDPGLGLRLIYFSYDVKMKEKGDIPEGYSVSREKKERFSLILESASTNQTSMYLCASSLLGLAGGNEQFFGPGTRLTVL.

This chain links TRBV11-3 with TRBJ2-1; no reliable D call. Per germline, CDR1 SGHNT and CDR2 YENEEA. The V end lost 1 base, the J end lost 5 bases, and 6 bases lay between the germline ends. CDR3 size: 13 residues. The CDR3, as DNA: TGTGCCAGCAGCTTAGCTTGGGACAATGAGCAGTTCTTC. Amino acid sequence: CASSLAWDNEQFF. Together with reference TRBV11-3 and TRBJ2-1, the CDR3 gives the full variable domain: EAGVVQSPRYKIIEKKQPVAFWCNPISGHNTLYWYLQNLGQGPELLIRYENEEAVDDSQLPKDRFSAERLKGVDSTLKIQPAELGDSAVYLCASSLAWDNEQFFGPGTRLTVL.

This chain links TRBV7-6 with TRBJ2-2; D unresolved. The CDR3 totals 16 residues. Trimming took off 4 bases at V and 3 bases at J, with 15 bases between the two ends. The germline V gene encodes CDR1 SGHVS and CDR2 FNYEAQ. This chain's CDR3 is CASSSLGFVDTGELFF. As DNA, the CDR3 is TGTGCCAGCAGCTCTCTTGGTTTCGTGGACACCGGGGAGCTGTTTTTT.

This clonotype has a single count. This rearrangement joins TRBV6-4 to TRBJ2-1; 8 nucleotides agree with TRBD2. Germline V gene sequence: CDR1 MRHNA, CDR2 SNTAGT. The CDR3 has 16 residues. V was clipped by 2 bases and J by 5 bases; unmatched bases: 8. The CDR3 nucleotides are TGTGCCAGCAGTGACCAGGGTCTAGCGGGTCACAATGAGCAGTTCTTC. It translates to CASSDQGLAGHNEQFF.

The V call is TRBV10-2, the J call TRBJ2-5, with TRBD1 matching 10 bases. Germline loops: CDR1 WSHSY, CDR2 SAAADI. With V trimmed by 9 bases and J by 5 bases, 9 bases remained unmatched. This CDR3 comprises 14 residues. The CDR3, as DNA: TGCGCCAGTTCCGGGACAGGGGTTCGGGAGACCCAGTACTTC. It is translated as CASSGTGVRETQYF.

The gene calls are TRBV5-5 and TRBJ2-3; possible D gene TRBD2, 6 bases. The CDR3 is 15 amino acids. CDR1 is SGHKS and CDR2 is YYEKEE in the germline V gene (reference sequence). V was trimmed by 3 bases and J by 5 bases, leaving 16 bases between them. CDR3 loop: CASSSEGRAGDTQYF. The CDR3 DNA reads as TGTGCCAGCAGCTCGGAGGGCCGGGCGGGAGATACGCAGTATTTT. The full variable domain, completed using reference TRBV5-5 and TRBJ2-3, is DAGVTQSPTHLIKTRGQQVTLRCSPISGHKSVSWYQQVLGQGPQFIFQYYEKEERGRGNFPDRFSARQFPNYSSELNVNALLLGDSALYLCASSSEGRAGDTQYFGPGTRLTVL.

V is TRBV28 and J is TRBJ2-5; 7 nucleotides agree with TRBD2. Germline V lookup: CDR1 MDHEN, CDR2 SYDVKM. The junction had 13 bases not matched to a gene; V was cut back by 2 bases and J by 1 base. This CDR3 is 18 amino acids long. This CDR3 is CASSLGPAGTTLQETQYF. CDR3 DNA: TGTGCCAGCAGTTTAGGGCCAGCGGGAACTACCCTCCAAGAGACCCAGTACTTC.

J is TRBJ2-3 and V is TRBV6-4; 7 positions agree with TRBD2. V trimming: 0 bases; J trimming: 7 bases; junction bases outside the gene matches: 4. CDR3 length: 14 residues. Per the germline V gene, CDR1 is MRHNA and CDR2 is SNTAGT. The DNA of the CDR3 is TGTGCCAGCAGTGACTCGTGGGAGGGGAATACGCAGTATTTT. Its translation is CASSDSWEGNTQYF.

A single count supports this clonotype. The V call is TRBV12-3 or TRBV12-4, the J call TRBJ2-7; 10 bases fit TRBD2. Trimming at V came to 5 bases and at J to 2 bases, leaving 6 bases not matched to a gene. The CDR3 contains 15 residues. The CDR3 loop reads CASSGGTSVTYEQYF. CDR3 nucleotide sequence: TGTGCCAGCAGTGGCGGGACTAGCGTAACCTACGAGCAGTACTTC.

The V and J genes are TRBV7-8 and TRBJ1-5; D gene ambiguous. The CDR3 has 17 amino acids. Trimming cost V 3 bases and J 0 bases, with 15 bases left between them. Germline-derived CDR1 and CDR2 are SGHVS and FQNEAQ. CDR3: CASSLEGVGFSNQPQHF. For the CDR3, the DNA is TGTGCCAGCAGCTTGGAGGGTGTGGGATTTAGCAATCAGCCCCAGCATTTT.